This T cell receptor beta chain derives from a study of shared clonotypes between healthy human individuals. Study-level results: Naive CD4 clonotypes were shared across a handful of donors at around 5%. Relative to memory subsets, naive subsets generally showed larger estimated richness.

The healthy adult donors were HIV-negative and reported no recent acute infections or vaccinations. Investigators divided CD4+ cells into CD45RA+ naive and CD45RA-negative memory subsets. V was pared by 6 bases and J by 5 bases, with 7 bases of the junction left unmatched. CDR3 length equals 15 residues. Germline V gene data show CDR1 as SEHNR and CDR2 as FQNEAQ (reference sequence). In regard to this clone: Its cognate antigen is unknown.

TCRdb's table, derived via immunoSEQ multiplex PCR, lists solely in-frame clones and lacks some. The top ten hold about 0.34% of the sample, which has roughly 1.4 million clones, about 98.5% seen once. The sample taken for sequencing was naive CD4+ T cells sorted from blood. Stated subset: CD45RA+ positively selected. The rearrangement links TRBV7-9 to TRBJ2-2; TRBD2 matches 9 bases. The TCR sequence derives from a man aged 25-45 years in good health. CDR3 in amino acids: CASRYLAGRTGELFF. CDR3 DNA sequence: TGTGCCAGCAGATATCTAGCGGGACGTACCGGGGAGCTGTTTTTT.